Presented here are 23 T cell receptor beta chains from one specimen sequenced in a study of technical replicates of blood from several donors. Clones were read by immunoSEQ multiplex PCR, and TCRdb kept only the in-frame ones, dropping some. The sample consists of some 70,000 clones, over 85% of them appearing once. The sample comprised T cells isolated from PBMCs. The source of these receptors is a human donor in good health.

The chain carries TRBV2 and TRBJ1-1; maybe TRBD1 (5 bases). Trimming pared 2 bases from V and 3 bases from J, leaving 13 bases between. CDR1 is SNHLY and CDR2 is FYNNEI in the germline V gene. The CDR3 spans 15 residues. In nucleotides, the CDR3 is TGTGCCAGCAGTGAAAACTGGAGGGGAGACACTGAAGCTTTCTTT. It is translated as CASSENWRGDTEAFF.

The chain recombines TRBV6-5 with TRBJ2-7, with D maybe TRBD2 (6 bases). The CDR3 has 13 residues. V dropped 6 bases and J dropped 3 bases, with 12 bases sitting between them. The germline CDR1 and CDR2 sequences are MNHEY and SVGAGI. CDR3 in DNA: TGTGCCAGCAGAGCTGGGGGGAACTACGAGCAGTACTTC. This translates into CASRAGGNYEQYF.

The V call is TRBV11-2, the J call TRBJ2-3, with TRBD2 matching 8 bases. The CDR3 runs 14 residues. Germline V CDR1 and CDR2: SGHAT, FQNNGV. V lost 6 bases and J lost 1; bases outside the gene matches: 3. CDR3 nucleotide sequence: TGTGCCAGCAGGTGGGGACTAGGCACAGATACGCAGTATTTT. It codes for CASRWGLGTDTQYF.

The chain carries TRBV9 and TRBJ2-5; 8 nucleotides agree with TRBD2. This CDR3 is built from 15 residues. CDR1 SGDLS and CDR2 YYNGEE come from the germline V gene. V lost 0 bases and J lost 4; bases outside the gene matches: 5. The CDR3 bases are TGTGCCAGCAGCGTAGGCGGGGGGCGGGTAGAGACCCAGTACTTC. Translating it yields CASSVGGGRVETQYF.

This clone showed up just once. As DNA, the CDR3 is TGTGCCACCAGCAGAGATCGGGGGAAGGAGAGTGGCTACACCTTC. The encoded protein is CATSRDRGKESGYTF. The chain has TRBV15 and TRBJ1-2, with D perhaps TRBD1 (5 bases). Germline CDR1 is LNHNV and CDR2 is YYDKDF (reference sequence). The ends were cut back, 0 bases at V and 7 bases at J, with 15 bases in the middle. The CDR3 consists of 15 residues.

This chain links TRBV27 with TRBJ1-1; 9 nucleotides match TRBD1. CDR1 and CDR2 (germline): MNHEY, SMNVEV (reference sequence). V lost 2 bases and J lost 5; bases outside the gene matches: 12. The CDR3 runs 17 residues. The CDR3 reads CASSLRSTGQGRTEAFF. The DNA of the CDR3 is TGTGCCAGCAGTTTACGTTCGACCGGACAGGGGCGAACTGAAGCTTTCTTT.

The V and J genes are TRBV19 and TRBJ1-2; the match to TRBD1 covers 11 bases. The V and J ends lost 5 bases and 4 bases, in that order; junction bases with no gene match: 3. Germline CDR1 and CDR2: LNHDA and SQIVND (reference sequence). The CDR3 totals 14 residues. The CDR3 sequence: CASSPGQGGYGYTF. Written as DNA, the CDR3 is TGTGCCAGTAGTCCGGGACAGGGGGGCTATGGCTACACCTTC.

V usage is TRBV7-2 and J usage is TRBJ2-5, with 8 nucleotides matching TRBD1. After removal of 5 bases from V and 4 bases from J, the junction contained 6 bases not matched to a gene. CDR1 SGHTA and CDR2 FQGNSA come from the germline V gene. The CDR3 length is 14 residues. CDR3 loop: CASSSRGLGETQYF. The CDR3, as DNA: TGTGCCAGCAGCAGCAGGGGGCTTGGAGAGACCCAGTACTTC.

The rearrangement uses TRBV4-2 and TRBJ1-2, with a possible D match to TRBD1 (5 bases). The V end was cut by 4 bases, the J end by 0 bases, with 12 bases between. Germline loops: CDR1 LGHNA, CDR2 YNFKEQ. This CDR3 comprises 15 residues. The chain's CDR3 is CASSPTEAANYGYTF. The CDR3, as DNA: TGTGCCAGCAGCCCGACAGAGGCTGCTAACTATGGCTACACCTTC.

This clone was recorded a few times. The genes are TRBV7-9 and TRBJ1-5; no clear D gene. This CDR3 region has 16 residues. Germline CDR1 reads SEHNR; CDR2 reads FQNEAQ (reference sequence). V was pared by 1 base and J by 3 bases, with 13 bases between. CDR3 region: CASSLGYGVDNQPQHF. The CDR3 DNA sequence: TGTGCCAGCAGCTTAGGGTACGGGGTAGACAATCAGCCCCAGCATTTT.

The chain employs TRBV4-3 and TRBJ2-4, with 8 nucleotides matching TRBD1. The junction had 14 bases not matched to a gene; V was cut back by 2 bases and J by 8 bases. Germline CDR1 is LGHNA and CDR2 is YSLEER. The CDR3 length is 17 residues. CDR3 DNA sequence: TGCGCCAGCAGCCAAAACCGTCCAGGGGGCGTATGGGACATTCAGTACTTC. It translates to CASSQNRPGGVWDIQYF.

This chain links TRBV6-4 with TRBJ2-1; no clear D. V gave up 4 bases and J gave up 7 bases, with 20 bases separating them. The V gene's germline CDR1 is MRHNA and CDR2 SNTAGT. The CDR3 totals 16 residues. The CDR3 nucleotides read TGTGCCAGCAGTGCCCTCCCCGCCGGGTCAATGAATGAGCAGTTCTTC. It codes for CASSALPAGSMNEQFF.

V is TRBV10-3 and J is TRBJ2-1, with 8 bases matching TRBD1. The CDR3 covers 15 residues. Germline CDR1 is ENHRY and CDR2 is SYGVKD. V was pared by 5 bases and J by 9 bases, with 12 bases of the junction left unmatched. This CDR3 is CAISPTGVGDGEQFF. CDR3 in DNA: TGTGCCATCAGTCCGACAGGGGTAGGAGACGGTGAGCAGTTCTTC.

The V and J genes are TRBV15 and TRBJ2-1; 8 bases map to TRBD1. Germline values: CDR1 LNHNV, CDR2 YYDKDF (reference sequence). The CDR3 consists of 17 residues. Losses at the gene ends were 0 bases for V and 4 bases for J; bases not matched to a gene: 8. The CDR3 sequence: CATSRDRADREYNEQFF. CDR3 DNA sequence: TGTGCCACCAGCAGAGATAGGGCGGACAGGGAGTACAATGAGCAGTTCTTC.

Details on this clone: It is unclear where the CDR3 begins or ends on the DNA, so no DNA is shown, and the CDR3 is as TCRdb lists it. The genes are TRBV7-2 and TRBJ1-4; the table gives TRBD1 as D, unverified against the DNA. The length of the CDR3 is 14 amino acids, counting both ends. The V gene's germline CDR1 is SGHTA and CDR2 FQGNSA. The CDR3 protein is CASSLAGPQVSLFF.

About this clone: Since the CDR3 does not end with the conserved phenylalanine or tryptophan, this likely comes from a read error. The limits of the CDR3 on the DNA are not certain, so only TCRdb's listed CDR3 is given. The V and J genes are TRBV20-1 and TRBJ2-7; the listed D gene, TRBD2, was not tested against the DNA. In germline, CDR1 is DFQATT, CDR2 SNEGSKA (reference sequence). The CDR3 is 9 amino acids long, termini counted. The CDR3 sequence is CSARVRLPI.

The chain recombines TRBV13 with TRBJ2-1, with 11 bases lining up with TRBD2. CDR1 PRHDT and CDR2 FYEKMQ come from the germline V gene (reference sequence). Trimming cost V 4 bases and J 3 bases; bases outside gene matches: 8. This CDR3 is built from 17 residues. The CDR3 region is CASSSSLTSGVYNEQFF. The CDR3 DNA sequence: TGTGCCAGCAGCTCCTCCTTGACTAGCGGGGTCTACAATGAGCAGTTCTTC.

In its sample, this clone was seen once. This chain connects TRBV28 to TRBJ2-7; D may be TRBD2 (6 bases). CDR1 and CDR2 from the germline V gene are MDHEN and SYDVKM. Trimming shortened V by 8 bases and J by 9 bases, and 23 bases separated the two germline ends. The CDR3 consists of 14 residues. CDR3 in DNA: TGTGCCAGCTCCCTGGACTACAATCGCGACGGGCAGTACTTC. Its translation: CASSLDYNRDGQYF.

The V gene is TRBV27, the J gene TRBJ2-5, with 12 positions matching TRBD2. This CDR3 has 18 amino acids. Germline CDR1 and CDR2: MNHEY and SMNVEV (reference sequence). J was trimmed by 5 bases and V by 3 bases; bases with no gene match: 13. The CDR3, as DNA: TGTGCCAGCAGTTTCCAGACTAGCGGGAGTTCCCGGAGGGAGACCCAGTACTTC. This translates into CASSFQTSGSSRRETQYF.

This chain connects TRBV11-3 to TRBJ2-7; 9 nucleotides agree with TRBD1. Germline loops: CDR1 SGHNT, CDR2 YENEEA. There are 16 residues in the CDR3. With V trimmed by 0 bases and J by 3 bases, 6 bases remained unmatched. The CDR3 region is CASSLESGTGIYEQYF. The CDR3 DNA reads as TGTGCCAGCAGCTTAGAGAGCGGGACAGGGATCTACGAGCAGTACTTC.

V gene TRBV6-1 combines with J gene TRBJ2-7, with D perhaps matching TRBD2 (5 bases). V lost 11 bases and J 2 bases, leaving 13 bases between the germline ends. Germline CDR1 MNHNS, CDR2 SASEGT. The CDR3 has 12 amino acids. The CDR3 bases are TGTGCCGGAGAGGGTCAGGCCTACGAGCAGTACTTC. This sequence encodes CAGEGQAYEQYF.

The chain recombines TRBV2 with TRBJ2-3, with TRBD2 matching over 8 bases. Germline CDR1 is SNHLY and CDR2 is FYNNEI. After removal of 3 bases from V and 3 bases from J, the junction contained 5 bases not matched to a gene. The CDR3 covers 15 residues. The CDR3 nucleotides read TGTGCCAGCAGTGATGTCGGGAGGGTAACAGATACGCAGTATTTT. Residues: CASSDVGRVTDTQYF.

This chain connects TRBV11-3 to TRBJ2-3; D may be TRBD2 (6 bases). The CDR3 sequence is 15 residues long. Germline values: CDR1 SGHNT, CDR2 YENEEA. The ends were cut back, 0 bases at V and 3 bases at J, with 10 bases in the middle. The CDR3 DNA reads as TGTGCCAGCAGCTTAGAGGGACTGTCAACAGATACGCAGTATTTT. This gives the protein CASSLEGLSTDTQYF. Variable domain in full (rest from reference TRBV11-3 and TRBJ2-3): EAGVVQSPRYKIIEKKQPVAFWCNPISGHNTLYWYLQNLGQGPELLIRYENEEAVDDSQLPKDRFSAERLKGVDSTLKIQPAELGDSAVYLCASSLEGLSTDTQYFGPGTRLTVL.